This T cell receptor beta chain appears in the sequencing data of a study of T-cell reconstitution after alpha-beta-depleted transplantation in children. Whole-study results and caveats: Expanded graft clones numbering several hundred reportedly gave rise to alpha-beta T cells about two months after transplant. T-cell numbers and diversity, one year after transplant, stemmed largely from T cells that were newly produced. Surviving recipient T cells and thymic progenitors accounted for the high day-60 TCRbeta diversity observed in some patients.

The CDR3 totals 14 residues. Germline loops: CDR1 MNHEY, CDR2 SVGAGI. The ends were cut back, 2 bases at V and 2 bases at J, with 9 bases in the middle. Preparation of the TCRbeta library used unique molecular identifiers. TCRdb recomputed calls from the PCR reads with MiXCR, one row per CDR3 protein. The table has some 110,000 distinct CDR3 sequences, about 9.3% seen once; the top ten hold 30% to 35%. This clonotype appeared a few times. Its antigen is unknown. The V gene is TRBV6-5, the J gene TRBJ2-5; D ambiguous. This specimen was PBMCs, taken before TCRalphabeta/CD19-depleted stem cell transplant. The clonotype was recovered from a boy between 2 and 10 years old with acute lymphoblastic leukemia, due to receive a stem cell transplant. CDR3: CASSYERRQETQYF. The CDR3 nucleotides read TGTGCCAGCAGTTACGAGAGGAGACAAGAGACCCAGTACTTC.